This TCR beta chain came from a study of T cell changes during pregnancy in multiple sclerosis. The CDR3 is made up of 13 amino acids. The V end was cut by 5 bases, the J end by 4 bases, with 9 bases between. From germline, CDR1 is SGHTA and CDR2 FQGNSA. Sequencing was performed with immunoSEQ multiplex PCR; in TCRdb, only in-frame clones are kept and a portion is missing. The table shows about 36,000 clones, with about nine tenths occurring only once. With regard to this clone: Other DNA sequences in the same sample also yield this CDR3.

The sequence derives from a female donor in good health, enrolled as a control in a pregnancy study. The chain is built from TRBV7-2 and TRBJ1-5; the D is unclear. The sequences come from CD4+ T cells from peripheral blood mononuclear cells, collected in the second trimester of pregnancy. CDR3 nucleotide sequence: TGTGCCAGCAGCCTACGGGGAAATCAGCCCCAGCATTTT. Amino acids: CASSLRGNQPQHF.